This T cell receptor beta chain was documented in a study of blood T cell repertoires in COVID-19. Study background: The origin of the acute and convalescent COVID-19 samples was the United States, Italy and Spain. T cells, B-cell-depleted T cells, or PBMCs supplied cDNA or gDNA.

This clone was recorded once. In the original analysis: Quantification of nucleated cells was approximated via reference gene primer amplification. Assay: immunoSEQ multiplex PCR; the TCRdb copy retains only in-frame clones and omits some. Clonal size and the V and J genes are those of that table, whereas D and trimming came from the DNA. Here the sample spans around 250,000 clones, roughly 84% being singletons. With 5 bases clipped from V and 3 bases from J, the junction kept 8 bases outside the gene matches. The CDR3 is made up of 15 amino acids. The germline V gene encodes CDR1 SEHNR and CDR2 FQNEAQ (reference sequence). Clinical histories supplied by participants themselves formed the basis of cohort assignment.

This receptor was identified in a woman in her 50s who had been exposed to COVID-19. The chain recombines TRBV7-9 with TRBJ1-1, with 8 bases matching TRBD1. Input material: PBMCs or T cells enriched from blood (not recorded which). The CDR3 coding sequence is TGTGCCAGCAGCCCCCATGGACAGGGCGACACTGAAGCTTTCTTT. Protein sequence: CASSPHGQGDTEAFF.